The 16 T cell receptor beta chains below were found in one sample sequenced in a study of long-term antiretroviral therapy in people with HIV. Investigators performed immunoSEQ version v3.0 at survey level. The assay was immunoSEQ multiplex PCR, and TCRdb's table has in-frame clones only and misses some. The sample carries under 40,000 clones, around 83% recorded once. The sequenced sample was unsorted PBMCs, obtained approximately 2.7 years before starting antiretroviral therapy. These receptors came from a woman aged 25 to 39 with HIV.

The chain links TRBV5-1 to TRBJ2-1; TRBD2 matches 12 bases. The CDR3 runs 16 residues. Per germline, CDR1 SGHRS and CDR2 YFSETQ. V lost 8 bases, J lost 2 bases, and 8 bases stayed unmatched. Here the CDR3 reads CASKTLAGGPYNEQFF. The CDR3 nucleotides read TGCGCCAGTAAAACCCTAGCGGGGGGGCCCTACAATGAGCAGTTCTTC.

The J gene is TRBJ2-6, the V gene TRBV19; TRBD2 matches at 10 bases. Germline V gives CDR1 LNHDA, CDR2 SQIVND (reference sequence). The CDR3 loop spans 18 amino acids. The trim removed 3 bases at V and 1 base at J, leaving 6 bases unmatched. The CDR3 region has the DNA TGTGCCAGTAGTATTTGGACTAGCGGAACTTCTGGGGCCAACGTCCTGACTTTC. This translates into CASSIWTSGTSGANVLTF.

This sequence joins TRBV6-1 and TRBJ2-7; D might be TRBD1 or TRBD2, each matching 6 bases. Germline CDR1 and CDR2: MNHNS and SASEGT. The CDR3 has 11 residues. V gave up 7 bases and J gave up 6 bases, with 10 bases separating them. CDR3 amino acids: CASIEGGEQYV. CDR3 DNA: TGTGCCAGCATCGAGGGGGGCGAGCAGTACGTC.

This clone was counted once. CDR3 in DNA: TGTGCCAGCAGCTTAGATTCCCCCCAGGGTAGGGAAAAACTGTTTTTT. Residues: CASSLDSPQGREKLFF. The rearrangement links TRBV11-2 to TRBJ1-4; D possibly corresponds to TRBD1 (5 bases). The germline V gene has CDR1 SGHAT and CDR2 FQNNGV. The V gene lost 0 bases and the J gene lost 8 bases, with 16 bases spanning the gap. The CDR3 loop spans 16 amino acids.

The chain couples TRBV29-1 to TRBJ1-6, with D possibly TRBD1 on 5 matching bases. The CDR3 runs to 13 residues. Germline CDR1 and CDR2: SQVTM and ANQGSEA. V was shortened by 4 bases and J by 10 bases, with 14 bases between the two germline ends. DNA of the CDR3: TGCAGCGTTGTAGAGAGGGACGGATCACCCCTCCACTTT. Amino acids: CSVVERDGSPLHF.

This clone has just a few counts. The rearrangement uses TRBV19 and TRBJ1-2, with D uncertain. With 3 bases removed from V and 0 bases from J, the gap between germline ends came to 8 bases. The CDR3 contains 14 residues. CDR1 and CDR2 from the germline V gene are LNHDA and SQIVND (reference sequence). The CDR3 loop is CASSMRLPNYGYTF. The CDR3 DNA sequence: TGTGCCAGTAGTATGAGGCTTCCTAACTATGGCTACACCTTC.

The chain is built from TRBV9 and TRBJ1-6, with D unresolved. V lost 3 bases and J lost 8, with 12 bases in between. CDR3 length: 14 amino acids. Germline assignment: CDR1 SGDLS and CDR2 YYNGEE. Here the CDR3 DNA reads TGTGCCAGCAGCGCCTACAGTGCGGATTCACCCCTCCACTTT. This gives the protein CASSAYSADSPLHF.

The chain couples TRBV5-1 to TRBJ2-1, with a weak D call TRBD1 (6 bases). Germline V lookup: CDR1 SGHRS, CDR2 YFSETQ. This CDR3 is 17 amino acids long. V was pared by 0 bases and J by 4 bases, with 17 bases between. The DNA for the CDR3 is TGCGCCAGCAGCTTGGGGCGAATGAGGACAGATTACAATGAGCAGTTCTTC. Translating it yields CASSLGRMRTDYNEQFF.

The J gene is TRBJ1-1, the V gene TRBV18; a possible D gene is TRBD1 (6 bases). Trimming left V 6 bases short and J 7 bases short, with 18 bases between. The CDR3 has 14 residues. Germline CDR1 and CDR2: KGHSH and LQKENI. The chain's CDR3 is CASSPDRLMGEAFF. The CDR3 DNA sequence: TGTGCCAGCTCTCCGGACAGACTGATGGGTGAAGCTTTCTTT.

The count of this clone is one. The CDR3 reads CASSPSGTGALGYTF. The CDR3 DNA is TGTGCCAGCAGTCCTTCCGGGACAGGGGCCTTAGGCTACACCTTC. The chain recombines TRBV27 with TRBJ1-2, with 10 bases fitting TRBD1. Unmatched junction bases numbered 11, after V lost 5 bases and J lost 8 bases. Germline V gives CDR1 MNHEY, CDR2 SMNVEV (reference sequence). The CDR3 extends over 15 amino acids.

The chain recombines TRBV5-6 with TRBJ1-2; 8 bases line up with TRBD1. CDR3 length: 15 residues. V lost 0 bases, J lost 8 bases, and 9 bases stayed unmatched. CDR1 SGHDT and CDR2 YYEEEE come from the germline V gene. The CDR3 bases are TGTGCCAGCAGCTTGGCCTTATCAGGGGGCGCCGGCTACACCTTC. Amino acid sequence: CASSLALSGGAGYTF. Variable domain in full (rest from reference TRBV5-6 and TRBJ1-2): DAGVTQSPTHLIKTRGQQVTLRCSPKSGHDTVSWYQQALGQGPQFIFQYYEEEERQRGNFPDRFSGHQFPNYSSELNVNALLLGDSALYLCASSLALSGGAGYTFGSGTRLTVV.

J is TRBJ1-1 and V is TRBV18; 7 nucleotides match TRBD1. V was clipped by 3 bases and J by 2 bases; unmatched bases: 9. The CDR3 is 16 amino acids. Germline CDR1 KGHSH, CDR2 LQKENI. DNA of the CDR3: TGTGCCAGCTCACCTCAAGGGGGGACAGATAACACTGAAGCTTTCTTT. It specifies CASSPQGGTDNTEAFF.

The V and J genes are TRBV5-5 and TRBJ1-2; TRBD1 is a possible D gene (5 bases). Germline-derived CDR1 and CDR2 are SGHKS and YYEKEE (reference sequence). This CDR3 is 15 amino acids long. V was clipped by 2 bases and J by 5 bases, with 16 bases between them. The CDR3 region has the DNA TGTGCCAGCAGCTTACCAGGGTACCATGGGTATGGCTACACCTTC. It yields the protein CASSLPGYHGYGYTF.

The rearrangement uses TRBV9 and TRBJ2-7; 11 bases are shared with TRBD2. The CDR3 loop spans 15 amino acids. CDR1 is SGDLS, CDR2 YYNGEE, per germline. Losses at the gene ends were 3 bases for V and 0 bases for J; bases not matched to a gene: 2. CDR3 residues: CASSEGLADSYEQYF. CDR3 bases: TGTGCCAGCAGCGAGGGACTAGCGGACTCCTACGAGCAGTACTTC.

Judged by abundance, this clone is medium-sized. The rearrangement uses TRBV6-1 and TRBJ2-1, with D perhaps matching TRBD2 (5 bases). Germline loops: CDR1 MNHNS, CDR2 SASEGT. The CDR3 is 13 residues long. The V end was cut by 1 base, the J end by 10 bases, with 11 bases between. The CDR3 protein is CASSEGERDEQFF. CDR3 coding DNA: TGTGCCAGCAGTGAAGGGGAGCGAGACGAGCAGTTCTTC.

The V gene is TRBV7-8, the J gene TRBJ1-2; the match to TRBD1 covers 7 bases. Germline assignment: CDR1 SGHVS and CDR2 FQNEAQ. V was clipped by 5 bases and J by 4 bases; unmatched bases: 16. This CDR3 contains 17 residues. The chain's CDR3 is CASSPPGQTSRPYGYTF. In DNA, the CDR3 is TGTGCCAGCAGCCCACCGGGACAGACGTCTAGGCCCTATGGCTACACCTTC.